Listed here are 28 T cell receptor beta chains from one sample, sequenced in a study of identical twins. MiXCR was run by TCRdb on the 5' RACE reads, yielding one entry per CDR3 protein. Found here are about 810,000 distinct CDR3 sequences, roughly an eighth of them singletons; the top ten hold about 1.5%. These records were also assigned to another study, of yellow fever vaccine responses in identical twins.

Sequencing was done on a sample of PBMCs. These receptors were collected from a woman aged 18-35 years in good health.

The chain combines TRBV7-6 with TRBJ1-1; D remains ambiguous. Trimming pared 5 bases from V and 4 bases from J, leaving 14 bases between. There are 14 residues in the CDR3. Germline V gene lookup returns CDR1 SGHVS and CDR2 FNYEAQ. CDR3 in DNA: TGTGCCAGCAGCCCCATTGAGGCCTTCACTGAAGCTTTCTTT. Encoded protein: CASSPIEAFTEAFF.

This clonotype was detected only a few times. The chain is built from TRBV18 and TRBJ1-1, with D possibly being TRBD1 (5 bases). The V end lost 4 bases, the J end lost 7 bases, and 16 bases lay between the germline ends. CDR3 size: 14 residues. In germline, CDR1 is KGHSH, CDR2 LQKENI. The CDR3 spells CASSRNGGRNEAFF. The CDR3 DNA sequence: TGTGCCAGCTCACGGAATGGGGGACGGAATGAAGCTTTCTTT.

The table lists this clonotype with many counts. The chain is built from TRBV5-1 and TRBJ2-1; D is unresolved. Germline values: CDR1 SGHRS, CDR2 YFSETQ. This CDR3 contains 15 residues. The V end was cut by 0 bases, the J end by 4 bases, with 11 bases between. In DNA form, the CDR3 reads TGCGCCAGCAGCTTGGTAGCCACCGTTTACAATGAGCAGTTCTTC. It is translated as CASSLVATVYNEQFF.

This clonotype has more than one count but fewer than ten. The chain carries TRBV12-3 or TRBV12-4 and TRBJ2-5; D not certain. Trimming took off 6 bases at V and 4 bases at J, with 6 bases between the two ends. The CDR3 sequence is 11 residues long. DNA of the CDR3: TGTGCCAGCAGCAATACAGAGACCCAGTACTTC. The encoded protein is CASSNTETQYF.

In this sample, this clonotype turned up a few times. The rearrangement uses TRBV20-1 and TRBJ2-1, with 10 nucleotides matching TRBD2. The CDR3 covers 21 residues. Germline lookup yields CDR1 DFQATT and CDR2 SNEGSKA (reference sequence). V lost 2 bases, J lost 1 base, and 20 bases stayed unmatched. The CDR3 coding sequence is TGCAGTGCTAGAAAGGCAGGGAGTTTGTCAGCGGGAGGGCCGTCCTACAATGAGCAGTTCTTC. This gives the protein CSARKAGSLSAGGPSYNEQFF.

In its sample, this clonotype was seen a few times. The J gene is TRBJ1-4, the V gene TRBV5-1, with D hard to call. The CDR3 length is 14 residues. V lost 2 bases, J lost 8 bases, and 13 bases lay in between. The V gene's germline CDR1 is SGHRS and CDR2 YFSETQ. DNA for the CDR3: TGCGCCAGCAGCTTTGAGTTGGGGAACGAAAAACTGTTTTTT. Translated, it gives CASSFELGNEKLFF.

This clonotype showed up just a few times. The V and J genes are TRBV6-2 or TRBV6-3 and TRBJ2-7; TRBD1 matches 10 bases. Germline loops: CDR1 MNHEY, CDR2 SVGEGT. CDR3 length equals 15 residues. Trimming cost V 5 bases and J 5 bases; bases outside gene matches: 9. The CDR3 DNA sequence: TGTGCCAGCAGTCCCACCGGGACAGGGGCCAACGAGCAGTACGTC. Protein sequence: CASSPTGTGANEQYV.

This clonotype was observed at least ten times. The gene calls are TRBV7-3 and TRBJ2-3; 7 bases map to TRBD2. With V trimmed by 1 base and J by 3 bases, 1 base remained unmatched. The CDR3 is made up of 14 amino acids. Germline loops: CDR1 SGHTA, CDR2 FQGTGA. The DNA of the CDR3 is TGTGCCAGCAGCTTAATGGGAGGGACAGATACGCAGTATTTT. It yields the protein CASSLMGGTDTQYF. Together with reference TRBV7-3 and TRBJ2-3, the CDR3 gives the full variable domain: GAGVSQTPSNKVTEKGKYVELRCDPISGHTALYWYRQSLGQGPEFLIYFQGTGAADDSGLPNDRFFAVRPEGSVSTLKIQRTERGDSAVYLCASSLMGGTDTQYFGPGTRLTVL.

This clonotype was seen repeatedly, ten times or more. The gene calls are TRBV11-2 and TRBJ2-3, with 7 bases fitting TRBD1. The ends lost 2 bases at V and 3 bases at J; junction bases unmatched: 5. The CDR3 runs to 15 residues. Germline-derived CDR1 and CDR2 are SGHAT and FQNNGV. DNA of the CDR3: TGTGCCAGCAGCTTAAACAGGGGTGGGACAGATACGCAGTATTTT. The encoded protein is CASSLNRGGTDTQYF. The whole variable domain, remainder taken from reference TRBV11-2 and TRBJ2-3, is EAGVAQSPRYKIIEKRQSVAFWCNPISGHATLYWYQQILGQGPKLLIQFQNNGVVDDSQLPKDRFSAERLKGVDSTLKIQPAKLEDSAVYLCASSLNRGGTDTQYFGPGTRLTVL.

J is TRBJ2-1 and V is TRBV2; no clear D gene. V lost 6 bases, J lost 3 bases, and 18 bases lay in between. The CDR3 sequence is 16 residues long. Looked up from germline, CDR1 is SNHLY and CDR2 is FYNNEI. CDR3 coding DNA: TGTGCCAGCAGGGCGAAGTCGACCCCCAGCTACAATGAGCAGTTCTTC. The encoded protein is CASRAKSTPSYNEQFF. Complete variable domain (other parts from reference TRBV2 and TRBJ2-1): EPEVTQTPSHQVTQMGQEVILRCVPISNHLYFYWYRQILGQKVEFLVSFYNNEISEKSEIFDDQFSVERPDGSNFTLKIRSTKLEDSAMYFCASRAKSTPSYNEQFFGPGTRLTVL.

Only a few counts were recorded for this clonotype. The V call is TRBV20-1, the J call TRBJ2-7, with 7 bases aligning to TRBD1. The CDR3 consists of 13 residues. Looked up from germline, CDR1 is DFQATT and CDR2 is SNEGSKA (reference sequence). The trim removed 6 bases at V and 2 bases at J, leaving 7 bases unmatched. In DNA form, the CDR3 reads TGCAGTGCAGAGAACAGGGGAACCTACGAGCAGTACGTC. It translates to CSAENRGTYEQYV.

This clonotype turned up a few times. The J gene is TRBJ2-1, the V gene TRBV5-1; TRBD2 agrees at 10 bases. The V gene end was trimmed by 9 bases and the J gene end by 6 bases; junction bases not matched to a gene: 9. The CDR3 length is 14 residues. The germline V gene encodes CDR1 SGHRS and CDR2 YFSETQ. The CDR3 region is CATKPGLAFNEQFF. DNA for the CDR3: TGCGCCACAAAGCCGGGACTAGCGTTCAATGAGCAGTTCTTC.

This clonotype was found many times. The DNA for the CDR3 is TGTGCCAGCAGTGAACAGGCTAGGAGTGAAAAACTGTTTTTT. Its translation: CASSEQARSEKLFF. The chain employs TRBV12-3 or TRBV12-4 and TRBJ1-4; D is perhaps TRBD1 (5 bases). V was pared by 5 bases and J by 7 bases, with 14 bases between. The CDR3 covers 14 residues.

V gene TRBV2 combines with J gene TRBJ2-1; the D is unclear. CDR3 size: 14 residues. V was shortened by 4 bases and J by 5 bases, with 12 bases between the two germline ends. In germline, CDR1 is SNHLY, CDR2 FYNNEI. CDR3 DNA: TGTGCCAGCAGTGGGCCCCCTCGGGACAATGAGCAGTTCTTC. It translates to CASSGPPRDNEQFF.

In its sample, this clonotype was seen a few times. This chain joins TRBV15 and TRBJ2-5, with TRBD1 identical over 9 bases. V was clipped by 0 bases and J by 5 bases; unmatched bases: 13. The CDR3 runs to 18 residues. Germline V lookup: CDR1 LNHNV, CDR2 YYDKDF (reference sequence). The chain's CDR3 is CATSRDPARDRVLETQYF. Here the CDR3 DNA reads TGTGCCACCAGCAGAGATCCGGCCAGGGACAGGGTATTGGAGACCCAGTACTTC.

This clonotype has just a few counts. This chain uses TRBV12-3 or TRBV12-4 with TRBJ1-1; D is perhaps TRBD1 (6 bases). The V end lost 6 bases, the J end lost 4 bases, and 15 bases lay between the germline ends. The CDR3 totals 14 residues. The CDR3 loop reads CASSRGQMGTEAFF. The CDR3 region has the DNA TGTGCCAGCAGCCGCGGACAGATGGGCACTGAAGCTTTCTTT.

This clonotype was counted between two and nine times. This chain joins TRBV5-1 and TRBJ2-3; no clear D gene. The germline gives CDR1 SGHRS, CDR2 YFSETQ. The CDR3 covers 13 residues. V was shortened by 4 bases and J by 6 bases, with 12 bases between the two germline ends. This CDR3 is CASSPSRVDTQYF. The CDR3 nucleotides read TGCGCCAGCAGCCCATCACGAGTGGATACGCAGTATTTT.

The CDR3 coding sequence is TGCAGTGCGCGGTCAGGACCCGGCGAGTTCTTC. As protein: CSARSGPGEFF. This chain links TRBV20-1 with TRBJ2-1, with unresolved D. The CDR3 spans 11 residues. Germline CDR1 DFQATT, CDR2 SNEGSKA (reference sequence). Trimming took off 6 bases at V and 14 bases at J, with 17 bases between the two ends.

V gene TRBV5-4 combines with J gene TRBJ2-1; D unresolved. V dropped 8 bases and J dropped 9 bases, with 21 bases sitting between them. This CDR3 is 14 amino acids long. CDR1 is SGHNT, CDR2 YYREEE, per germline (reference sequence). Here the CDR3 DNA reads TGTGCCAGTGGGATTGGTGGGTCCCCGGTTGAGCAGTTCTTC. Its protein product is CASGIGGSPVEQFF.

The genes are TRBV6-1 and TRBJ2-3; 12 bases are a match to TRBD2. CDR3 length: 16 residues. The ends lost 5 bases at V and 2 bases at J; junction bases unmatched: 5. From germline, CDR1 is MNHNS and CDR2 SASEGT. The CDR3: CASSIRTSGITDTQYF. CDR3 sequence (DNA): TGTGCCAGCAGTATCCGGACTAGCGGGATCACAGATACGCAGTATTTT.

This clonotype has a handful of counts. For the CDR3, the DNA is TGTGCCAGCAGTTTACAGAGTAACTATGGCTACACCTTC. The encoded protein is CASSLQSNYGYTF. V usage is TRBV12-3 or TRBV12-4 and J usage is TRBJ1-2; D remains ambiguous. This CDR3 has 13 residues. V was trimmed by 2 bases and J by 1 base, leaving 5 bases between them.

The chain uses TRBV14 and TRBJ2-1, with D hard to call. This CDR3 contains 12 residues. The germline V and J ends were trimmed by 0 bases and 8 bases, with 5 bases remaining between them. Germline lookup yields CDR1 SGHDN and CDR2 FVKESK. The CDR3 bases are TGTGCCAGCAGCCAAGAAAGCGATGAGCAGTTCTTC. It specifies CASSQESDEQFF. The full variable domain, completed using reference TRBV14 and TRBJ2-1, is EAGVTQFPSHSVIEKGQTVTLRCDPISGHDNLYWYRRVMGKEIKFLLHFVKESKQDESGMPNNRFLAERTGGTYSTLKVQPAELEDSGVYFCASSQESDEQFFGPGTRLTVL.

The chain combines TRBV20-1 with TRBJ2-7; 10 nucleotides agree with TRBD2. The CDR3 runs 17 residues. Germline values: CDR1 DFQATT, CDR2 SNEGSKA (reference sequence). V was clipped by 0 bases and J by 0 bases; unmatched bases: 8. The CDR3: CSARDGKASGSSYEQYF. CDR3 sequence (DNA): TGCAGTGCTAGAGATGGGAAGGCTAGCGGGAGCTCCTACGAGCAGTACTTC.

In this sample, this clonotype turned up a few times. The J gene is TRBJ2-1, the V gene TRBV2; no reliable D call. CDR1 and CDR2 (germline): SNHLY, FYNNEI. The V gene lost 6 bases and the J gene lost 0 bases, with 12 bases spanning the gap. This CDR3 comprises 15 residues. The CDR3 protein is CASSPLSFSYNEQFF. CDR3 coding DNA: TGTGCCAGCAGCCCTTTAAGCTTCTCCTACAATGAGCAGTTCTTC.

This clonotype appeared once. J is TRBJ1-2 and V is TRBV6-5; 9 bases match TRBD1. The CDR3 length is 13 residues. CDR1 is MNHEY, CDR2 SVGAGI, per germline. With 5 bases clipped from V and 8 bases from J, the junction kept 6 bases outside the gene matches. The CDR3 loop is CASSIQGARGYTF. The CDR3 region has the DNA TGTGCCAGCAGTATACAGGGGGCCCGGGGCTACACCTTC.

The chain recombines TRBV12-3 or TRBV12-4 with TRBJ1-4; TRBD1 aligns across 9 bases. This CDR3 region has 14 residues. V was clipped by 9 bases and J by 7 bases; unmatched bases: 9. The CDR3: CASIEQGAREKLFF. DNA for the CDR3: TGTGCCAGTATCGAACAGGGGGCGCGTGAAAAACTGTTTTTT.

A few counts support this clonotype. V gene TRBV20-1 combines with J gene TRBJ2-7, with 10 bases aligning to TRBD1. This CDR3 comprises 13 residues. Looked up from germline, CDR1 is DFQATT and CDR2 is SNEGSKA (reference sequence). The V segment lost 4 bases and the J segment 5 bases; nucleotides outside the gene matches: 5. The CDR3, as DNA: TGCAGTGCTATATGGGACAGGGGACACGAGCAGTACGTC. Translation: CSAIWDRGHEQYV.

This clonotype was picked up many times. This chain connects TRBV5-1 to TRBJ2-3; D perhaps matches TRBD2 (6 bases). Per the germline V gene, CDR1 is SGHRS and CDR2 is YFSETQ. Trimming removed 2 bases at V and 2 bases at J, with 12 bases between. The CDR3 sequence is 15 residues long. The CDR3 sequence: CASSFDGGSTDTQYF. The CDR3 DNA is TGCGCCAGCAGCTTTGACGGGGGATCCACAGATACGCAGTATTTT.